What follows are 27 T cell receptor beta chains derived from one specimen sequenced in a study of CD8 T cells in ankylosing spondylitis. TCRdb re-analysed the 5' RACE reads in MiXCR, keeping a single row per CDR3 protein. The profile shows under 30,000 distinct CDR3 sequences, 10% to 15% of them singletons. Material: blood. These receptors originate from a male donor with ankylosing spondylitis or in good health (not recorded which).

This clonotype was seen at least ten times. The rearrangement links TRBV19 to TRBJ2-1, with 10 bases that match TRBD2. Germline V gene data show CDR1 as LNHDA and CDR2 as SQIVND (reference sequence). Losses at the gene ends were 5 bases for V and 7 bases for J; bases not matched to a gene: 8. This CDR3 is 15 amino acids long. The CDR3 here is CASSPLAGVGNEQFF. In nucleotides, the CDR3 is TGTGCCAGTAGTCCCCTAGCGGGAGTGGGGAATGAGCAGTTCTTC. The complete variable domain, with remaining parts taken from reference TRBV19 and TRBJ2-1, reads DGGITQSPKYLFRKEGQNVTLSCEQNLNHDAMYWYRQDPGQGLRLIYYSQIVNDFQKGDIAEGYSVSREKKESFPLTVTSAQKNPTAFYLCASSPLAGVGNEQFFGPGTRLTVL.

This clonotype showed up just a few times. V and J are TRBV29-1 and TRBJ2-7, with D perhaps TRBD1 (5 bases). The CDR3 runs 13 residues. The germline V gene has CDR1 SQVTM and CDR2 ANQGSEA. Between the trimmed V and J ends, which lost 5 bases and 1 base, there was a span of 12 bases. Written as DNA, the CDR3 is TGCAGCGTTAGCTCAGGGATTTCCTACGAGCAGTACTTC. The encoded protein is CSVSSGISYEQYF.

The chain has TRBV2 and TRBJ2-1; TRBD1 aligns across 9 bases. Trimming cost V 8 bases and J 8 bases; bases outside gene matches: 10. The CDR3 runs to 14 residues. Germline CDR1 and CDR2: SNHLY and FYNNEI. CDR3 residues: CASGRDRVIDEQFF. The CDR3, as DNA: TGTGCCAGCGGCCGGGACAGGGTTATCGATGAGCAGTTCTTC.

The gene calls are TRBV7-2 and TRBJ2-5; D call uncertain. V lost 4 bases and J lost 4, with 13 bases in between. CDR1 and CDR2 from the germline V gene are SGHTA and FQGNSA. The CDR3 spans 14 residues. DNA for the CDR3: TGTGCCAGCAGCTCACTAACGCGGTCAGAGACCCAGTACTTC. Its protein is CASSSLTRSETQYF. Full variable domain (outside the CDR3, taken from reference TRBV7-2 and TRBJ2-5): GAGVSQSPSNKVTEKGKDVELRCDPISGHTALYWYRQSLGQGLEFLIYFQGNSAPDKSGLPSDRFSAERTGGSVSTLTIQRTQQEDSAVYLCASSSLTRSETQYFGPGTRLLVL.

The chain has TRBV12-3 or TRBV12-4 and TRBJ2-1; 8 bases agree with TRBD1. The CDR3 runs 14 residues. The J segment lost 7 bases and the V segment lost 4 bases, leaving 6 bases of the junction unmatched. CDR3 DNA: TGTGCCAGCAGTTCCAGGAGGACAGGGAATGAGCAGTTCTTC. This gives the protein CASSSRRTGNEQFF.

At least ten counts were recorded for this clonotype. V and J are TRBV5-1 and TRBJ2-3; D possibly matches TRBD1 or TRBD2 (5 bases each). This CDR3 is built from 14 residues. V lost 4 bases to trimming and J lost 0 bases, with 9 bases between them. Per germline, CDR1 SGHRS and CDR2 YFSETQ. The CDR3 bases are TGCGCCAGCAGCCGGGACGGGAGCACAGATACGCAGTATTTT. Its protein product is CASSRDGSTDTQYF.

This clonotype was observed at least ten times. DNA for the CDR3: TGTGCCAGCAGCTTCAGGCCGAACACTGAAGCTTTCTTT. Amino acids: CASSFRPNTEAFF. V usage is TRBV11-2 and J usage is TRBJ1-1; no firm D call. The CDR3 length is 13 residues. Germline CDR1 SGHAT, CDR2 FQNNGV. The germline V and J ends were trimmed by 3 bases and 1 base, with 6 bases remaining between them.

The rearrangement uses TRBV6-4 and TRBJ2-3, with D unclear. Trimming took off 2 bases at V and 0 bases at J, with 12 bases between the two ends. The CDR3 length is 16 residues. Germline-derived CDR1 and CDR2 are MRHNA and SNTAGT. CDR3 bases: TGTGCCAGCAGTGACCTTTCCCCTGGGAGCACAGATACGCAGTATTTT. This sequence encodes CASSDLSPGSTDTQYF.

The CDR3 here is CASSPVGERSPLHF. In DNA, the CDR3 is TGCGCCAGCAGCCCGGTGGGGGAGAGATCACCCCTCCACTTT. The genes are TRBV5-1 and TRBJ1-6, with D perhaps matching TRBD1 (5 bases). The germline V and J ends were trimmed by 4 bases and 10 bases, with 15 bases remaining between them. CDR3 length equals 14 residues. Germline CDR1 reads SGHRS; CDR2 reads YFSETQ. Full variable domain (rest looked up from reference TRBV5-1 and TRBJ1-6): KAGVTQTPRYLIKTRGQQVTLSCSPISGHRSVSWYQQTPGQGLQFLFEYFSETQRNKGNFPGRFSGRQFSNSRSEMNVSTLELGDSALYLCASSPVGERSPLHFGNGTRLTVT.

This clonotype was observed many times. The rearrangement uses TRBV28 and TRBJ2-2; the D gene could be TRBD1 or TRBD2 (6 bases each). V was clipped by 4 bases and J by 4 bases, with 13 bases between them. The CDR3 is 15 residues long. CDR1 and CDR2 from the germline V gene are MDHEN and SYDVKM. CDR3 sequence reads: CASSWARGGTGELFF. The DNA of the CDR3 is TGTGCCAGCAGTTGGGCCAGGGGAGGCACCGGGGAGCTGTTTTTT.

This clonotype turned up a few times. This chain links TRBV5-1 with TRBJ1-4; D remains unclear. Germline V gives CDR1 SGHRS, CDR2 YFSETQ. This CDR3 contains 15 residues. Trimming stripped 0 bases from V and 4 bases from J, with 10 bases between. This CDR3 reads CASSLAQQNNEKLFF. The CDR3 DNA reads TGCGCCAGCAGCTTGGCGCAGCAGAATAATGAAAAACTGTTTTTT.

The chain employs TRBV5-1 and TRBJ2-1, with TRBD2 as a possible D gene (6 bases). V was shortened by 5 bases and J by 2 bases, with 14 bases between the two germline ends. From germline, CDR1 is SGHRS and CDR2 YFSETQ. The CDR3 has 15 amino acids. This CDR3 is CASRTALAAYNEQFF. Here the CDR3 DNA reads TGCGCCAGCAGAACGGCGTTAGCGGCCTACAATGAGCAGTTCTTC.

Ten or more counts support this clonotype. In DNA, the CDR3 is TGTGCCAGCAGTCCGGGGGGTAAGGGCTCCTACAATGAGCAGTTCTTC. It specifies CASSPGGKGSYNEQFF. The J gene is TRBJ2-1, the V gene TRBV2; TRBD2 aligns across 7 bases. CDR1 and CDR2 from the germline V gene are SNHLY and FYNNEI. This CDR3 contains 16 residues. J lost 0 bases, V lost 5 bases, and 7 bases had no gene match.

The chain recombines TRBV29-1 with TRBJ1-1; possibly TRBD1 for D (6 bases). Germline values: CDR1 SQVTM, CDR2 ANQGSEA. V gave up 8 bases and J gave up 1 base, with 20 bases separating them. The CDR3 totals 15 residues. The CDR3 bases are TGCAGCTCGGGGGGGCAGACTAGCGCGAACACTGAAGCTTTCTTT. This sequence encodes CSSGGQTSANTEAFF. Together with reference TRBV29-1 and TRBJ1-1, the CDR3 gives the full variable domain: SAVISQKPSRDICQRGTSLTIQCQVDSQVTMMFWYRQQPGQSLTLIATANQGSEATYESGFVIDKFPISRPNLTFSTLTVSNMSPEDSSIYLCSSGGQTSANTEAFFGQGTRLTVV.

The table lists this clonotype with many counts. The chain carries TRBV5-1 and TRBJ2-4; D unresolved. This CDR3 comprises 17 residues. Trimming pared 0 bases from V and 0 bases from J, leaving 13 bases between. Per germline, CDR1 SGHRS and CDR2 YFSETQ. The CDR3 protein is CASSLDGGTIAKNIQYF. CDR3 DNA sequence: TGCGCCAGCAGCTTGGATGGCGGAACAATAGCCAAAAACATTCAGTACTTC.

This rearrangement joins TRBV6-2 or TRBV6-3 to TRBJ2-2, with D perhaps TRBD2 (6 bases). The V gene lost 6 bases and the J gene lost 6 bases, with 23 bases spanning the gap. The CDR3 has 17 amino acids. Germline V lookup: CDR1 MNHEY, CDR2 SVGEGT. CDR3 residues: CASSNSREIGFAGELFF. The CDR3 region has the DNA TGTGCCAGCAGCAACTCCCGGGAGATAGGGTTTGCCGGGGAGCTGTTTTTT.

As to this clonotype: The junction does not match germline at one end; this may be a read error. This chain's CDR3 is CASSSRVGEQFF. DNA for the CDR3: TGTGCTAGCAGTTCCAGGGTCGGTGAGCAGTTCTTC. The gene calls are TRBV7-7 and TRBJ2-1; weak D call: TRBD1 (5 bases). From germline, CDR1 is SSHAT and CDR2 FNYEAQ (reference sequence). CDR3 size: 12 residues.

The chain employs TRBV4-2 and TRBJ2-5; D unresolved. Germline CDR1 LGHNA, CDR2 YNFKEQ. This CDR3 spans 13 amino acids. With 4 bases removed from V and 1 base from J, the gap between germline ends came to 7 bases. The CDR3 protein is CASSPWAQETQYF. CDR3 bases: TGTGCCAGCAGCCCTTGGGCCCAAGAGACCCAGTACTTC.

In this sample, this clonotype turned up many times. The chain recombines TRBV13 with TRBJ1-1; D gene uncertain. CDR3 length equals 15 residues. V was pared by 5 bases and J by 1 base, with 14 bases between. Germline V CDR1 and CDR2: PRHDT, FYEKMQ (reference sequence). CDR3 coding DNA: TGTGCCAGCAGCGAAAAAGGGAATGGGAACACTGAAGCTTTCTTT. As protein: CASSEKGNGNTEAFF.

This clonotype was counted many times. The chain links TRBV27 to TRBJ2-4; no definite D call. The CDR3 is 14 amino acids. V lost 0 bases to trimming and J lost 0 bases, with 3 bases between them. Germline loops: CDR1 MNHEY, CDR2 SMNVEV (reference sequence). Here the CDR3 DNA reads TGTGCCAGCAGTTTATCTGAAGCCAAAAACATTCAGTACTTC. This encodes CASSLSEAKNIQYF.

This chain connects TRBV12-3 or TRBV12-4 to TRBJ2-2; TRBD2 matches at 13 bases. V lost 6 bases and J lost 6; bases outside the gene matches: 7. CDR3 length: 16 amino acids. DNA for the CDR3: TGTGCCAGCAGACGTACTAGCGGGGGGGCCTCCGGGGAGCTGTTTTTT. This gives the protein CASRRTSGGASGELFF.

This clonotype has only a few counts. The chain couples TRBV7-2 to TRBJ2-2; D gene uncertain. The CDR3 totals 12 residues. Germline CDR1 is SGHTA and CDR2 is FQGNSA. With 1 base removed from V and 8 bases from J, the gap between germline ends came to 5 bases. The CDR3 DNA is TGTGCCAGCAGCTTAGTTACGGGGGAGCTGTTTTTT. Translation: CASSLVTGELFF.

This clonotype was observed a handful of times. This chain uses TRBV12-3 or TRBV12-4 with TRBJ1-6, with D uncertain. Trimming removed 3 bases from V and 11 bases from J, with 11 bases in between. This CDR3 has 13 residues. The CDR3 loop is CASSFTPEAPLHF. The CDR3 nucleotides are TGTGCCAGCAGTTTTACCCCGGAGGCACCCCTCCACTTT.

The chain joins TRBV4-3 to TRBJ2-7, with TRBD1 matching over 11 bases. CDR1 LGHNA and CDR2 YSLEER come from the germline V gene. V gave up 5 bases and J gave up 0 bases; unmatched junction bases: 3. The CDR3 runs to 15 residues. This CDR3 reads CASSSGQGASYEQYF. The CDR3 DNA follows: TGCGCCAGCAGCTCAGGACAGGGGGCCTCCTACGAGCAGTACTTC.

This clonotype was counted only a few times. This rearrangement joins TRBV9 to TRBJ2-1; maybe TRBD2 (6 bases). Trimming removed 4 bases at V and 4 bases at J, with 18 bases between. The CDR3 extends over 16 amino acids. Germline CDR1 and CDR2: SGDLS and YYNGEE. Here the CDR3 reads CASSIGWRGSYNEQFF. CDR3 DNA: TGTGCCAGCAGCATCGGCTGGAGGGGCTCGTACAATGAGCAGTTCTTC.

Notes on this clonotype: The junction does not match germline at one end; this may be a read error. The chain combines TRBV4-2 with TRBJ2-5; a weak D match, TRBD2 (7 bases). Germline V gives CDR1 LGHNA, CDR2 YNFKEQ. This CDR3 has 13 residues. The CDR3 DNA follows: TGTGCCAGCAGCGGGCGGGGGCGAGAGACCCAGCACTTC. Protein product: CASSGRGRETQHF.

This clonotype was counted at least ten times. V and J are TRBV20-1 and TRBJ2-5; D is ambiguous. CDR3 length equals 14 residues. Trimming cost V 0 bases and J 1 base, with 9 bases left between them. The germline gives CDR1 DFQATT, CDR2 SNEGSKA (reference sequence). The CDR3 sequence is CSARDLRVQETQYF. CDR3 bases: TGCAGTGCTAGAGATCTCCGGGTCCAAGAGACCCAGTACTTC.